The entry below gives a single TCR beta chain sequence along with its context. The sample comes from a study of tumor-infiltrating lymphocytes in primary liver carcinoma. Background on the study: Roughly 3.5 to 7.13 million productive TCRbeta reads were obtained per sample, with similar numbers across tissue types.

Trimming removed 7 bases from V and 7 bases from J; junction bases left unmatched: 22. The CDR3 spans 19 residues. The germline V gene encodes CDR1 SGHAT and CDR2 FQNNGV. TCR beta cDNA was made from 500 ng total RNA with a constant-region primer. Investigators got TCR beta libraries out of three nested multiplex PCR rounds, done with slightly modified ARM-PCR. TRBV1-TRBV30 forward primers paired with a C-beta reverse primer were used in the first two PCR rounds, which ran approximately 10 cycles each. TCRdb used MiXCR to reprocess the multiplex PCR reads, holding one entry per CDR3 protein. This sample has a few hundred thousand distinct CDR3 sequences, with roughly 60% found just once. It was unsorted whole blood that yielded blood RNA, and germline DNA was also extracted. They drew 4 to 5 milliliters of peripheral blood before surgery.

The specimen was peripheral blood. This TCR was sampled from a woman in her 30s with primary liver carcinoma and hepatitis B virus infection. V usage is TRBV11-2 and J usage is TRBJ2-1; 10 nucleotides line up with TRBD2. In nucleotides, the CDR3 is TGTGCCAGCATCTTCGGGACTAGCGTCGTCCTCACGACGGGGAATGAGCAGTTCTTC. Translated, it gives CASIFGTSVVLTTGNEQFF.